One sample yielded the 2 T cell receptor beta chains listed below, sequenced in a study of shared clonotypes between healthy human individuals. Clones were read by immunoSEQ multiplex PCR, and TCRdb kept only the in-frame ones, dropping some. Among 1.5 million to 2.5 million clones listed, about 95% were seen once. Naive CD8 isolation took CD45RO-negative cells positively selected for CCR7 and excluded terminally differentiated effector memory CD45RA+ cells. Material for sequencing was naive CD8+ T cells sorted from blood. The receptor source for this set is a man younger than 35 in good health.

The J gene is TRBJ1-6, the V gene TRBV2; 8 positions agree with TRBD1. V lost 8 bases and J lost 6; bases outside the gene matches: 6. The CDR3 extends over 14 amino acids. The germline gives CDR1 SNHLY, CDR2 FYNNEI. As DNA, the CDR3 is TGTGCCAGCCAGGGGGCCAGCCTTAATTCACCCCTCCACTTT. The encoded protein is CASQGASLNSPLHF. Full variable domain (missing parts from reference TRBV2 and TRBJ1-6): EPEVTQTPSHQVTQMGQEVILRCVPISNHLYFYWYRQILGQKVEFLVSFYNNEISEKSEIFDDQFSVERPDGSNFTLKIRSTKLEDSAMYFCASQGASLNSPLHFGNGTRLTVT.

V and J are TRBV7-8 and TRBJ2-3, with D maybe TRBD2 (6 bases). V lost 5 bases, J lost 2 bases, and 14 bases lay in between. CDR1 is SGHVS and CDR2 is FQNEAQ in the germline V gene. This CDR3 is built from 15 residues. CDR3 DNA: TGTGCCAGCAGCCGGGACTCGGTGGCCACAGATACGCAGTATTTT. Its protein product is CASSRDSVATDTQYF. Based on the CDR3 plus reference TRBV7-8 and TRBJ2-3, the full variable domain is GAGVSQSPRYKVAKRGQDVALRCDPISGHVSLFWYQQALGQGPEFLTYFQNEAQLDKSGLPSDRFFAERPEGSVSTLKIQRTQQEDSAVYLCASSRDSVATDTQYFGPGTRLTVL.